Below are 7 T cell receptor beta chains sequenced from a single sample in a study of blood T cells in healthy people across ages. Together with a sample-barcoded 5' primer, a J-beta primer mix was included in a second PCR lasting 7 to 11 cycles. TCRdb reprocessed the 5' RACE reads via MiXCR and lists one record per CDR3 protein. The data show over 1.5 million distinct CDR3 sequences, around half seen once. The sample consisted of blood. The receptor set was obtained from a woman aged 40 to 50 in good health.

The CDR3 region has the DNA TGTGCCAGCGGTTCTCAGGCGGGGGGCGTATTCGAGCAGTACTTC. Translated: CASGSQAGGVFEQYF. This chain joins TRBV6-5 and TRBJ2-7; 8 bases line up with TRBD2. V dropped 8 bases and J dropped 6; count of bases not matched to a gene: 15. Germline V gene sequence: CDR1 MNHEY, CDR2 SVGAGI. The CDR3 spans 15 residues.

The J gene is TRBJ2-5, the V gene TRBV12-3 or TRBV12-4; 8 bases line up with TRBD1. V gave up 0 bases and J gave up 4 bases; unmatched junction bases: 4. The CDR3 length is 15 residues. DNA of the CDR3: TGTGCCAGCAGTTTAGCACAGGGGGTGGGAGAGACCCAGTACTTC. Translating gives CASSLAQGVGETQYF.

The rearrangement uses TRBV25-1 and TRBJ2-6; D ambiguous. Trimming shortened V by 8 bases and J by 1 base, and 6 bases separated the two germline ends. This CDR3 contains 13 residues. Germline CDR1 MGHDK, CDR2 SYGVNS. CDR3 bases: TGTGCCAGCCAGCTGTCTGGGGCCAACGTCCTGACTTTC. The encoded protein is CASQLSGANVLTF.

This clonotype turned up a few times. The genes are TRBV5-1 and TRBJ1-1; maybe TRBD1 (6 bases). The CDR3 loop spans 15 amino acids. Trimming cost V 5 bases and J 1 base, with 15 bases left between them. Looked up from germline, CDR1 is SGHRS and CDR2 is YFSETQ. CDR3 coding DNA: TGCGCCAGCAGTCCGAAGACGACAGGGAACACTGAAGCTTTCTTT. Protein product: CASSPKTTGNTEAFF.

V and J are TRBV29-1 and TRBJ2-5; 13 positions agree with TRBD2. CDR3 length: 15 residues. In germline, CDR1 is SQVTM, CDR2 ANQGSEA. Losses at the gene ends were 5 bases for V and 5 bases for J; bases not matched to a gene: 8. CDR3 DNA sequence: TGCAGCGTTTACGGACTAGCGGGGGCCCAGGAGACCCAGTACTTC. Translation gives CSVYGLAGAQETQYF.

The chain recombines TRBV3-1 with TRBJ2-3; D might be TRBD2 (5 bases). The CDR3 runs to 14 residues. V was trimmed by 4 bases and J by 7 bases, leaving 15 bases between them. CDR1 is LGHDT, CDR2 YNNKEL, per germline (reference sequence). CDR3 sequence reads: CASSPGTAYYTQYF. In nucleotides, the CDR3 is TGTGCCAGCAGCCCGGGAACGGCTTACTATACGCAGTATTTT.

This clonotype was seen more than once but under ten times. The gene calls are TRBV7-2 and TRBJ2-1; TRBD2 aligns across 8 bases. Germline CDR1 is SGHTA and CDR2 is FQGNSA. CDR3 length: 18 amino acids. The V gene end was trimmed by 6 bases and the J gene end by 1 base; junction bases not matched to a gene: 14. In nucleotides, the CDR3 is TGTGCCAGCAGAGCAAGACTGGGGCGGGGGGTGTCCTACAATGAGCAGTTCTTC. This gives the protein CASRARLGRGVSYNEQFF.